The 27 T cell receptor beta chains below were found in one sample sequenced in a study of blood T cell repertoires in COVID-19. The table came from immunoSEQ multiplex PCR; TCRdb's copy has only in-frame clones and leaves some out. The sample has over 150,000 clones, about 80% seen once; the top ten hold approximately 6.9%. The sequenced sample was peripheral blood. The receptor source for this set is a human donor with acute or convalescent COVID-19. The donor label of this sample is uncertain.

V is TRBV28 and J is TRBJ2-7, with 11 bases aligning to TRBD2. The length of the CDR3 is 15 residues. From germline, CDR1 is MDHEN and CDR2 SYDVKM. J gave up 4 bases and V 5 bases, and 7 bases lay outside the gene matches. Here the CDR3 DNA reads TGTGCCAGCAGTCGAACCGGGACTAGCGGTTACGAGCAGTACTTC. Protein product: CASSRTGTSGYEQYF.

The V call is TRBV28, the J call TRBJ1-6; 9 bases match TRBD1. Losses at the gene ends were 7 bases for V and 5 bases for J; bases not matched to a gene: 9. The CDR3 length is 16 residues. Germline CDR1 is MDHEN and CDR2 is SYDVKM. The DNA of the CDR3 is TGTGCCAGCACCAAAGGCCGGGACAGGGATAATTCACCCCTCCACTTT. Translation gives CASTKGRDRDNSPLHF.

This clone appeared once. The V gene is TRBV9, the J gene TRBJ2-2; possibly TRBD2 for D (5 bases). Trimming took 0 bases from V and 6 from J, leaving 12 bases between them. The CDR3 runs to 15 residues. Germline loops: CDR1 SGDLS, CDR2 YYNGEE. The CDR3 sequence is CASSVEAVGSGELFF. In DNA form, the CDR3 reads TGTGCCAGCAGCGTAGAAGCGGTGGGGTCCGGGGAGCTGTTTTTT.

V and J are TRBV6-1 and TRBJ1-1; 8 nucleotides match TRBD1. The CDR3 spans 14 residues. The junction had 3 bases not matched to a gene; V was cut back by 3 bases and J by 3 bases. Germline loops: CDR1 MNHNS, CDR2 SASEGT. The CDR3 spells CASSDRGRDTEAFF. CDR3 DNA sequence: TGTGCCAGCAGTGACAGGGGGCGGGACACTGAAGCTTTCTTT.

The CDR3 DNA reads TGTGCCATCAGTGAAGAGGAAGGTCGTCAGCCCCAGCATTTT. Translating gives CAISEEEGRQPQHF. The chain employs TRBV10-3 and TRBJ1-5, with D unclear. This CDR3 region has 14 residues. The germline CDR1 and CDR2 sequences are ENHRY and SYGVKD. Trimming stripped 3 bases from V and 6 bases from J, with 12 bases between.

The chain combines TRBV3-1 (or the pseudogene TRBV3-2) with TRBJ1-1; TRBD1 aligns across 9 bases. The germline gives CDR1 LGHDT, CDR2 YNNKEL (reference sequence). The CDR3 loop spans 15 amino acids. V lost 3 bases to trimming and J lost 2 bases; unmatched junction nucleotides: 4. The CDR3 region has the DNA TGTGCCAGCAGCCACGGGGACAGGGTTAACACTGAAGCTTTCTTT. It codes for CASSHGDRVNTEAFF.

This clone was seen a single time. CDR3 protein: CASSRTGGGGNTEAFF. In nucleotides, the CDR3 is TGTGCCAGCAGCCGGACAGGGGGCGGTGGGAACACTGAAGCTTTCTTT. The gene calls are TRBV4-2 and TRBJ1-1, with TRBD1 matching 11 bases. Germline CDR1 LGHNA, CDR2 YNFKEQ. J gave up 1 base and V 4 bases, and 5 bases lay outside the gene matches. CDR3 length equals 16 residues.

This clone came up once. This chain joins TRBV7-7 and TRBJ2-3; 8 positions agree with TRBD2. Germline V gene lookup returns CDR1 SSHAT and CDR2 FNYEAQ (reference sequence). The CDR3 runs to 14 residues. Unmatched junction bases numbered 5, after V lost 3 bases and J lost 6 bases. The CDR3 here is CASSFGTSWDTQYF. The CDR3 DNA sequence: TGTGCCAGCAGCTTCGGGACTAGTTGGGATACGCAGTATTTT.

This clone was seen a single time. The chain is built from TRBV2 and TRBJ2-3; TRBD2 agrees at 11 bases. This CDR3 spans 15 amino acids. V was clipped by 2 bases and J by 3 bases; unmatched bases: 1. Per germline, CDR1 SNHLY and CDR2 FYNNEI. Here the CDR3 DNA reads TGTGCCAGCAGTGAACGACTAGCGGGAACAGATACGCAGTATTTT. Protein sequence: CASSERLAGTDTQYF.

The rearrangement links TRBV9 to TRBJ2-5; 12 bases align to TRBD2. Germline-derived CDR1 and CDR2 are SGDLS and YYNGEE. Trimming removed 4 bases from V and 5 bases from J; junction bases left unmatched: 9. The CDR3 sequence is 16 residues long. The DNA of the CDR3 is TGTGCCAGCAGCCCGACGACTAGCGGGAGTGGGGAGACCCAGTACTTC. Translation gives CASSPTTSGSGETQYF.

The chain has TRBV6-5 and TRBJ2-1; a possible D gene is TRBD1 (6 bases). The CDR3 contains 13 residues. V lost 10 bases and J 0 bases, leaving 10 bases between the germline ends. The V gene's germline CDR1 is MNHEY and CDR2 SVGAGI. The CDR3 is CATGTNSYNEQFF. The CDR3 DNA reads TGTGCCACCGGGACAAACTCCTACAATGAGCAGTTCTTC.

The rearrangement links TRBV5-1 to TRBJ1-3, with D perhaps matching TRBD1 (6 bases). V lost 0 bases and J 2 bases, leaving 12 bases between the germline ends. Germline values: CDR1 SGHRS, CDR2 YFSETQ. The CDR3 runs to 16 residues. CDR3 bases: TGCGCCAGCAGCTTGGTCGGGGGGCTCGCTGGAAACACCATATATTTT. Amino acids: CASSLVGGLAGNTIYF.

This clone has more than one count but fewer than ten. The V call is TRBV27, the J call TRBJ1-1; D might be TRBD1 (6 bases). There are 15 residues in the CDR3. The V end was cut by 5 bases, the J end by 4 bases, with 17 bases between. Per the germline V gene, CDR1 is MNHEY and CDR2 is SMNVEV (reference sequence). The CDR3 here is CASSPIKGGRTEAFF. DNA for the CDR3: TGTGCCAGCAGTCCTATTAAGGGGGGGCGCACTGAAGCTTTCTTT.

The chain joins TRBV19 to TRBJ1-1; no reliable D call. Germline values: CDR1 LNHDA, CDR2 SQIVND (reference sequence). V lost 0 bases and J 4 bases, leaving 12 bases between the germline ends. The CDR3 is 15 residues long. Here the CDR3 reads CASSIEGRVGTEAFF. CDR3 in DNA: TGTGCCAGTAGTATAGAAGGGAGGGTGGGCACTGAAGCTTTCTTT.

The chain employs TRBV6-5 and TRBJ2-2; TRBD1 agrees at 9 bases. There are 15 residues in the CDR3. V gave up 7 bases and J gave up 6 bases; unmatched junction bases: 9. The V gene's germline CDR1 is MNHEY and CDR2 SVGAGI. CDR3 nucleotide sequence: TGTGCCAGCACTCGACAGGGGGAAGGGGCCGGGGAGCTGTTTTTT. This sequence encodes CASTRQGEGAGELFF.

V is TRBV7-3 and J is TRBJ2-3; 13 bases fit TRBD2. V lost 1 base, J lost 0 bases, and 4 bases stayed unmatched. This CDR3 spans 18 amino acids. Germline V CDR1 and CDR2: SGHTA, FQGTGA. DNA of the CDR3: TGTGCCAGCAGCTTAAGGGGGACTAGCGGGACAAGCACAGATACGCAGTATTTT. Translating gives CASSLRGTSGTSTDTQYF.

This clone was seen just once. This rearrangement joins TRBV28 to TRBJ2-3; TRBD2 aligns across 14 bases. The CDR3 runs 16 residues. CDR1 MDHEN and CDR2 SYDVKM come from the germline V gene. The V and J ends lost 5 bases and 5 bases, in that order; junction bases with no gene match: 6. The CDR3 is CASSPGLAGAIDTQYF. The CDR3 bases are TGTGCCAGCAGTCCGGGACTAGCGGGAGCAATAGATACGCAGTATTTT.

The chain uses TRBV28 and TRBJ2-2; weak D call: TRBD1 (5 bases). Germline CDR1 and CDR2: MDHEN and SYDVKM. Trimming removed 8 bases at V and 4 bases at J, with 14 bases between. There are 14 residues in the CDR3. The CDR3 nucleotides read TGTGCCAGCTATCGGACACTACCCACCGGGGAGCTGTTTTTT. This codes for CASYRTLPTGELFF.

This chain uses TRBV7-2 with TRBJ2-2, with D maybe TRBD2 (5 bases). Germline V gene lookup returns CDR1 SGHTA and CDR2 FQGNSA. This CDR3 spans 15 amino acids. V lost 3 bases and J lost 5, with 13 bases in between. This CDR3 reads CASSFPRAGTGELFF. CDR3 sequence (DNA): TGTGCCAGCAGCTTTCCGAGGGCCGGAACCGGGGAGCTGTTTTTT.

This rearrangement joins TRBV10-3 to TRBJ2-3; 12 nucleotides match TRBD2. V trimming: 3 bases; J trimming: 3 bases; junction bases outside the gene matches: 7. The germline CDR1 and CDR2 sequences are ENHRY and SYGVKD. The CDR3 runs to 17 residues. The CDR3 DNA is TGTGCCATCAGTGAAGGGACTAGCGGGTGGGGGACAGATACGCAGTATTTT. Its translation is CAISEGTSGWGTDTQYF.

The chain is built from TRBV3-1 (or the pseudogene TRBV3-2) and TRBJ2-1, with a possible D match to TRBD2 (6 bases). CDR3 size: 17 residues. Looked up from germline, CDR1 is LGHDT and CDR2 is YNNKEL (reference sequence). Trimming left V 0 bases short and J 5 bases short, with 17 bases between. The CDR3 nucleotides read TGTGCCAGCAGCCAAGATTTAGGGGCTAGCGTAAACAATGAGCAGTTCTTC. Protein sequence: CASSQDLGASVNNEQFF.

This rearrangement joins TRBV20-1 to TRBJ2-1; unclear D gene. Germline loops: CDR1 DFQATT, CDR2 SNEGSKA (reference sequence). The CDR3 has 11 amino acids. V gave up 3 bases and J gave up 5 bases, with 5 bases separating them. The CDR3 region has the DNA TGCAGTGCTAGGCAGGACAATGAGCAGTTCTTC. Protein product: CSARQDNEQFF.

The chain joins TRBV5-1 to TRBJ2-5, with TRBD1 matching over 10 bases. Germline V lookup: CDR1 SGHRS, CDR2 YFSETQ. Germline trimming cut 3 bases from V and 4 bases from J; bases unmatched to any gene: 9. This CDR3 comprises 16 residues. The CDR3 DNA reads TGCGCCAGCAGCTCGAACGGACAGGGGGAGGGAGAGACCCAGTACTTC. Amino acids: CASSSNGQGEGETQYF.

This clone was found a few times. The CDR3 region is CASSFRVADTQYF. The CDR3 DNA is TGTGCCAGCAGCTTCCGGGTAGCGGATACGCAGTATTTT. This sequence joins TRBV7-3 and TRBJ2-3; D is perhaps TRBD2 (5 bases). CDR1 is SGHTA and CDR2 is FQGTGA in the germline V gene. The CDR3 consists of 13 residues. Trimming pared 3 bases from V and 6 bases from J, leaving 10 bases between.

This clone was found a few times. This sequence joins TRBV7-2 and TRBJ1-2; maybe TRBD1 (6 bases). The V gene lost 4 bases and the J gene lost 6 bases, with 15 bases spanning the gap. This CDR3 has 14 residues. Germline V gene data show CDR1 as SGHTA and CDR2 as FQGNSA. As DNA, the CDR3 is TGTGCCAGCAGCTCATCTCAGGGGAGAGATGGCTACACCTTC. Translated, it gives CASSSSQGRDGYTF.

J is TRBJ2-7 and V is TRBV30; D perhaps matches TRBD2 (6 bases). Germline loops: CDR1 GTSNPN, CDR2 SVGIG (reference sequence). The CDR3 has 11 residues. V was clipped by 5 bases and J by 9 bases, with 14 bases between them. This chain's CDR3 is CAWRREKGQYF. The CDR3 DNA is TGTGCCTGGCGGAGGGAAAAGGGGCAGTACTTC.

V usage is TRBV18 and J usage is TRBJ2-1, with 10 positions matching TRBD2. Germline trimming cut 0 bases from V and 9 bases from J; bases unmatched to any gene: 2. Germline lookup yields CDR1 KGHSH and CDR2 LQKENI. CDR3 length: 14 residues. This CDR3 is CASSPPSGRSEQFF. DNA of the CDR3: TGTGCCAGCTCACCACCTAGCGGGAGGTCTGAGCAGTTCTTC. The whole variable domain, remainder taken from reference TRBV18 and TRBJ2-1, is NAGVMQNPRHLVRRRGQEARLRCSPMKGHSHVYWYRQLPEEGLKFMVYLQKENIIDESGMPKERFSAEFPKEGPSILRIQQVVRGDSAAYFCASSPPSGRSEQFFGPGTRLTVL.